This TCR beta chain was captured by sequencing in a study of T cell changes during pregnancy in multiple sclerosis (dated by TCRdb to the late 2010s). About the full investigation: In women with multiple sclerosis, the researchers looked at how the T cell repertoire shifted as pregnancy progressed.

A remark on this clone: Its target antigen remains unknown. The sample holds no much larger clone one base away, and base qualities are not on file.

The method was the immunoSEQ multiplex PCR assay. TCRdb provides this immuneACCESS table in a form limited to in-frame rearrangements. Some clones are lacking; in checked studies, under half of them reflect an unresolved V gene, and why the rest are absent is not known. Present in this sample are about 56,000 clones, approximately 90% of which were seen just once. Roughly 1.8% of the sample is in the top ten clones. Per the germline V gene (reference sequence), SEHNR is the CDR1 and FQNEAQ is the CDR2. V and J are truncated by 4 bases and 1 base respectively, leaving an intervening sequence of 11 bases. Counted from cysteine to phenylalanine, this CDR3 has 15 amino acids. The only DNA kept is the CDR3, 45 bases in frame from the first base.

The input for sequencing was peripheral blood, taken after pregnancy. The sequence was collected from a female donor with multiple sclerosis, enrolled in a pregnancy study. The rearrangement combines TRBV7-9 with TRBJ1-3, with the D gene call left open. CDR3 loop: CASSSRGGSGNTIYF. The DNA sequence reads TGTGCCAGCAGCTCGCGAGGTGGATCTGGAAACACCATATATTTT.